The T cell receptor (beta chain) described here comes from a study of CD8+ T cells in alopecia areata. Only one count was recorded for this clone. Noted treatment: oral pan-JAK inhibitor, 5-10 mg twice daily. Germline V lookup: CDR1 SQVTM, CDR2 ANQGSEA. Deletions cut 5 bases from V and 7 bases from J, with 11 bases between. CDR3 size: 11 residues. Following RNA extraction, reverse transcription yielded cDNA that acted as the sequencing template. Sequencing was performed with immunoSEQ multiplex PCR; in TCRdb, only in-frame clones are kept and a portion is missing. The sample includes approximately 90,000 clones, just over 70% of them seen just once.

The sample consisted of CD8+ T cells sorted from blood, taken at approximately week 42, from a patient treated with tofacitinib. This sequence originates from a human donor with alopecia areata. V and J are TRBV29-1 and TRBJ1-2; D possibly corresponds to TRBD1 (5 bases). The CDR3 sequence is CSVTPGLGYTF. CDR3 nucleotides: TGCAGCGTTACTCCAGGGCTTGGCTACACCTTC.